The 25 T cell receptor beta chains presented below share a single source sample, sequenced in a study of CD8 T cells in ankylosing spondylitis. Study-wide findings and caveats: The study identified a TCR beta motif of under ten highly homologous variants that appeared characteristic of ankylosing spondylitis blood.

These receptors lack a known antigen. TCRdb analysed the 5' RACE reads with MiXCR anew, one entry per CDR3 protein. The sample lists about 220,000 distinct CDR3 sequences, just under 7.5% occurring once. Sequences were obtained from blood, either unsorted or a sorted T cell fraction (not recorded which). All receptors derive from a male donor with ankylosing spondylitis.

This clonotype was observed many times. The J gene is TRBJ1-1, the V gene TRBV28; no reliable D call. Between the trimmed V and J ends, which lost 6 bases and 0 bases, there was a span of 14 bases. The CDR3 runs 15 residues. The germline V gene has CDR1 MDHEN and CDR2 SYDVKM. CDR3 nucleotide sequence: TGTGCCAGCAGCCGACGGGGTAGCATGAACACTGAAGCTTTCTTT. It encodes CASSRRGSMNTEAFF.

This chain links TRBV4-3 with TRBJ2-2; no firm D call. Germline assignment: CDR1 LGHNA and CDR2 YSLEER. V was shortened by 3 bases and J by 4 bases, with 18 bases between the two germline ends. The CDR3 extends over 17 amino acids. CDR3 sequence (DNA): TGCGCCAGCAGCCAGTGGTCCGACCTTGGATTCACCGGGGAGCTGTTTTTT. Amino acid sequence: CASSQWSDLGFTGELFF.

This clonotype was seen more than once but under ten times. The chain recombines TRBV16 with TRBJ2-5; weak D call: TRBD2 (5 bases). Germline V gene lookup returns CDR1 KGHSY and CDR2 FQNENV. The CDR3 sequence is 14 residues long. Trimming shortened V by 0 bases and J by 5 bases, and 10 bases separated the two germline ends. The chain's CDR3 is CASSQSRRLETQYF. As DNA, the CDR3 is TGTGCCAGCAGCCAATCGCGGAGGCTTGAGACCCAGTACTTC. The variable domain in full, with the rest retrieved from reference TRBV16 and TRBJ2-5, is GEEVAQTPKHLVRGEGQKAKLYCAPIKGHSYVFWYQQVLKNEFKFLISFQNENVFDETGMPKERFSAKCLPNSPCSLEIQATKLEDSAVYFCASSQSRRLETQYFGPGTRLLVL.

A few counts support this clonotype. The V and J genes are TRBV4-3 and TRBJ2-1; D not certain. Germline lookup yields CDR1 LGHNA and CDR2 YSLEER. The V end was cut by 0 bases, the J end by 6 bases, with 9 bases between. The CDR3 loop spans 14 amino acids. CDR3 sequence: CASSQEGSTNEQFF. CDR3 DNA: TGCGCCAGCAGCCAAGAGGGCTCCACCAATGAGCAGTTCTTC.

This clonotype has a count of ten or more. The genes are TRBV11-2 and TRBJ2-1, with 14 positions matching TRBD2. Trimming removed 5 bases from V and 9 bases from J; junction bases left unmatched: 6. Germline V gene data show CDR1 as SGHAT and CDR2 as FQNNGV. The CDR3 runs 15 residues. The CDR3 region has the DNA TGTGCCAGCAGCAACCGGACTAGCGGGAGGATTGAGCAGTTCTTC. Encoded protein: CASSNRTSGRIEQFF.

At least ten counts were recorded for this clonotype. This sequence joins TRBV29-1 and TRBJ1-4, with 8 bases matching TRBD1. The CDR3 loop spans 13 amino acids. The V and J ends lost 5 bases and 8 bases, in that order; junction bases with no gene match: 7. In germline, CDR1 is SQVTM, CDR2 ANQGSEA. CDR3 sequence: CSVQTGVREKLFF. DNA for the CDR3: TGCAGCGTTCAGACAGGGGTTAGGGAAAAACTGTTTTTT.

Ten or more counts support this clonotype. This chain connects TRBV6-2 or TRBV6-3 to TRBJ2-7; D is uncertain. The germline CDR1 and CDR2 sequences are MNHEY and SVGEGT. This CDR3 has 14 amino acids. The V gene lost 5 bases and the J gene lost 1 base, with 12 bases spanning the gap. CDR3: CASSPIGPSYEQYF. The CDR3 DNA reads TGTGCCAGCAGTCCCATAGGACCGTCCTACGAGCAGTACTTC.

This chain links TRBV4-3 with TRBJ2-7; D is perhaps TRBD1 (5 bases). The CDR3 runs to 15 residues. From germline, CDR1 is LGHNA and CDR2 YSLEER. Trimming shortened V by 3 bases and J by 3 bases, and 15 bases separated the two germline ends. The CDR3 coding sequence is TGCGCCAGCAGCCAGCAGACAGTTGAGTACTACGAGCAGTACTTC. Translation: CASSQQTVEYYEQYF.

This clonotype was found many times. The V call is TRBV11-2, the J call TRBJ2-1, with D tentatively TRBD2 (6 bases). Trimming took off 1 base at V and 2 bases at J, with 9 bases between the two ends. CDR1 and CDR2 (germline): SGHAT, FQNNGV. The CDR3 consists of 15 residues. The CDR3 DNA sequence: TGTGCCAGCAGCTTAGGTAGCGGACCCTACAATGAGCAGTTCTTC. It translates to CASSLGSGPYNEQFF.

This clonotype was seen a handful of times. As DNA, the CDR3 is TGTGCCAGCAGCCCCACCTTACTAGCGGAGACCTACAATGAGCAGTTCTTC. Amino acid sequence: CASSPTLLAETYNEQFF. The rearrangement uses TRBV6-2 or TRBV6-3 and TRBJ2-1; the match to TRBD2 covers 8 bases. This CDR3 spans 17 amino acids. From germline, CDR1 is MNHEY and CDR2 SVGEGT. Trimming cost V 6 bases and J 2 bases; bases outside gene matches: 12.

This clonotype was observed a few times. The chain combines TRBV7-6 with TRBJ2-1; 10 bases agree with TRBD1. The CDR3 is 14 residues long. Looked up from germline, CDR1 is SGHVS and CDR2 is FNYEAQ. Trimming at V came to 5 bases and at J to 8 bases, leaving 6 bases not matched to a gene. CDR3 residues: CASSLRTGGDEQFF. Written as DNA, the CDR3 is TGTGCCAGCAGCCTGAGGACAGGGGGGGATGAGCAGTTCTTC.

This clonotype was seen a few times. The chain carries TRBV24-1 and TRBJ2-5; D assignment may be TRBD1 or TRBD2 (5 bases each). Germline V gene lookup returns CDR1 KGHDR and CDR2 SFDVKD. This CDR3 has 15 residues. V lost 3 bases, J lost 5 bases, and 15 bases lay in between. This CDR3 reads CATSDIDRGVETQYF. CDR3 in DNA: TGTGCCACCAGTGATATTGACAGAGGGGTTGAGACCCAGTACTTC.

This clonotype has ten or more counts. V and J are TRBV12-3 or TRBV12-4 and TRBJ1-1; 7 bases line up with TRBD1. Trimming cost V 6 bases and J 9 bases; bases outside gene matches: 13. This CDR3 is built from 14 residues. The chain's CDR3 is CASRSQGREHKAFF. For the CDR3, the DNA is TGTGCCAGCAGGTCACAGGGGCGGGAACACAAAGCTTTCTTT.

This clonotype was counted ten times or more. The genes are TRBV4-3 and TRBJ2-3; 7 bases agree with TRBD2. The CDR3 is made up of 17 amino acids. With V trimmed by 0 bases and J by 0 bases, 6 bases remained unmatched. Germline values: CDR1 LGHNA, CDR2 YSLEER. The CDR3, as DNA: TGCGCCAGCAGCCAAGATTGGCCAGCGGGGAGCACAGATACGCAGTATTTT. Protein product: CASSQDWPAGSTDTQYF.

This clonotype was seen at least ten times. The V gene is TRBV7-2, the J gene TRBJ2-7, with 10 bases that match TRBD2. The ends lost 3 bases at V and 7 bases at J; junction bases unmatched: 9. This CDR3 comprises 15 residues. The V gene's germline CDR1 is SGHTA and CDR2 FQGNSA. As DNA, the CDR3 is TGTGCCAGCAGCTTTCAACCCAGCGGGAGGGGGGAGCAGTACTTC. Its translation: CASSFQPSGRGEQYF.

The rearrangement links TRBV4-1 to TRBJ1-1, with TRBD1 identical over 8 bases. The germline CDR1 and CDR2 sequences are MGHRA and YSYEKL. The CDR3 runs 16 residues. The J segment lost 5 bases and the V segment lost 1 base, leaving 9 bases of the junction unmatched. The chain's CDR3 is CASSQVPGQGVTEAFF. As DNA, the CDR3 is TGCGCCAGCAGCCAAGTTCCAGGACAGGGAGTTACTGAAGCTTTCTTT.

This clonotype was observed a few times. This chain connects TRBV5-5 to TRBJ2-7; a possible D gene is TRBD2 (6 bases). V lost 1 base and J lost 5, with 13 bases in between. The CDR3 is made up of 14 amino acids. CDR1 is SGHKS and CDR2 is YYEKEE in the germline V gene (reference sequence). Here the CDR3 reads CASSLSVREDEQYF. CDR3 coding DNA: TGTGCCAGCAGCTTGTCGGTCAGGGAGGACGAGCAGTACTTC.

The rearrangement links TRBV6-5 to TRBJ2-3, with D maybe TRBD2 (6 bases). The CDR3 is 19 residues long. The germline CDR1 and CDR2 sequences are MNHEY and SVGAGI. The V end lost 0 bases, the J end lost 0 bases, and 19 bases lay between the germline ends. The CDR3 is CASSYSYRRGYPSTDTQYF. In DNA form, the CDR3 reads TGTGCCAGCAGTTACTCGTATAGGCGGGGATATCCTAGCACAGATACGCAGTATTTT.

This clonotype showed up many times. The chain recombines TRBV12-3 or TRBV12-4 with TRBJ1-1, with 10 nucleotides matching TRBD1. After removal of 5 bases from V and 6 bases from J, the junction contained 6 bases not matched to a gene. CDR3 size: 14 residues. This chain's CDR3 is CASSTGQGGAEAFF. The CDR3 bases are TGTGCCAGCAGTACCGGACAGGGGGGCGCTGAAGCTTTCTTT.

This clonotype appeared a single time. A single base separates this from a much larger clone, so it may be a read error. J is TRBJ2-6 and V is TRBV28; D may be TRBD1 (6 bases). The V end lost 2 bases, the J end lost 4 bases, and 9 bases lay between the germline ends. Germline values: CDR1 MDHEN, CDR2 SYDVKM. The CDR3 is 15 amino acids. CDR3 protein: CASSLPGAGANVLTF. The CDR3 DNA is TGTGCCAGCAGTTTACCAGGGGCGGGGGCCAACGTCCTGACTTTC.

This clonotype occurred many times. The CDR3 spells CASSLWTSNQETQYF. The CDR3 DNA follows: TGTGCCAGCAGCCTATGGACTAGCAATCAAGAGACCCAGTACTTC. V usage is TRBV5-6 and J usage is TRBJ2-5; 8 positions agree with TRBD2. J lost 2 bases, V lost 4 bases, and 7 bases had no gene match. The germline V gene encodes CDR1 SGHDT and CDR2 YYEEEE. The CDR3 covers 15 residues.

In its sample, this clonotype was seen a few times. The gene calls are TRBV7-3 and TRBJ2-1, with D perhaps matching TRBD2 (6 bases). Germline-derived CDR1 and CDR2 are SGHTA and FQGTGA. This CDR3 spans 14 amino acids. Trimming stripped 5 bases from V and 4 bases from J, with 12 bases between. The CDR3 bases are TGTGCCAGCAGCCTCACCGGGGGTTACAATGAGCAGTTCTTC. This codes for CASSLTGGYNEQFF.

The chain has TRBV7-9 and TRBJ2-3; possibly TRBD1 or TRBD2 for D (5 bases each). Germline V gene sequence: CDR1 SEHNR, CDR2 FQNEAQ (reference sequence). V was clipped by 5 bases and J by 0 bases, with 15 bases between them. The CDR3 has 16 residues. CDR3 loop: CASSPGTAKSTDTQYF. The CDR3 DNA follows: TGTGCCAGCAGCCCCGGGACCGCGAAGAGCACAGATACGCAGTATTTT.

V gene TRBV12-3 or TRBV12-4 combines with J gene TRBJ2-3; D gene uncertain. V gave up 5 bases and J gave up 0 bases, with 15 bases separating them. This CDR3 comprises 16 residues. DNA of the CDR3: TGTGCCAGCAGTATCCCAGGCGGTATTAGCACAGATACGCAGTATTTT. This sequence encodes CASSIPGGISTDTQYF.

Ten or more counts support this clonotype. The chain links TRBV7-9 to TRBJ2-1; 12 nucleotides agree with TRBD2. Germline loops: CDR1 SEHNR, CDR2 FQNEAQ (reference sequence). Unmatched junction bases numbered 0, after V lost 6 bases and J lost 3 bases. This CDR3 has 14 residues. CDR3 loop: CASRLAGGYNEQFF. The CDR3 region has the DNA TGTGCCAGCAGACTAGCGGGGGGCTACAATGAGCAGTTCTTC.